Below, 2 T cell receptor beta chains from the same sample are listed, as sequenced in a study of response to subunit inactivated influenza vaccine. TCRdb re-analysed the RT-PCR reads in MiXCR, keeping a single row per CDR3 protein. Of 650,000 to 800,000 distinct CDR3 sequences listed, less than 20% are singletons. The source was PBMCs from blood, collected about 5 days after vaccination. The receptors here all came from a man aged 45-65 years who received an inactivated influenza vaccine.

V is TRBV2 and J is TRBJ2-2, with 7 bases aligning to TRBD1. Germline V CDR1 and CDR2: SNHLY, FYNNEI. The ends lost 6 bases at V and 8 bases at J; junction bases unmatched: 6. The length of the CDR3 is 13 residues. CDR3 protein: CASRDDRAGELFF. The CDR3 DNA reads TGTGCCAGCAGAGACGACAGGGCTGGGGAGCTGTTTTTT.

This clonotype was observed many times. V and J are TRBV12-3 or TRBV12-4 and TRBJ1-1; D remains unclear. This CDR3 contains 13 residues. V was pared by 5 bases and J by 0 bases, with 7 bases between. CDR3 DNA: TGTGCCAGCAGTCCCAGGTTGAACACTGAAGCTTTCTTT. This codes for CASSPRLNTEAFF.